This is a list of T cell receptor beta chains from one sample in a study of blood T cell repertoires in COVID-19. TCRdb's table, derived via immunoSEQ multiplex PCR, lists solely in-frame clones and lacks some. The data hold about 210,000 clones, with approximately 88% observed a single time. Sequencing was done on a sample of PBMCs or T cells enriched from blood (not recorded which). The receptors derive from a woman between 40 and 50 years old with acute COVID-19. Both conserved end residues are part of each CDR3. D genes are given only for firm matches. The size of a clone is reported for some rows only, either as once, few or many, or as a class for expanded clones.

d_call,v_call,j_call,clone_size,cdr3_aa,cdr3_nt
TRBD2,TRBV6-5,TRBJ2-2,-,CASHRGSGGGGELFF,TGTGCCAGCCACCGGGGTAGCGGGGGGGGCGGGGAGCTGTTTTTT
-,TRBV6-5,TRBJ2-5,-,CASSPYPSRQETQYF,TGTGCCAGCAGTCCCTACCCTAGCCGTCAAGAGACCCAGTACTTC
-,TRBV6-2/TRBV6-3,TRBJ1-4,-,CASSPAVINEKLFF,TGTGCCAGCAGCCCGGCGGTCATCAATGAAAAACTGTTTTTT
-,TRBV29-1,TRBJ1-1,once,CSSRGGRYTEAFF,TGCAGCTCAAGAGGGGGTAGGTACACTGAAGCTTTCTTT
TRBD2,TRBV7-2,TRBJ2-7,-,CASSLDRGGGNYEQYF,TGTGCCAGCAGCTTAGACCGTGGCGGGGGAAACTACGAGCAGTACTTC
TRBD2,TRBV7-8,TRBJ2-3,-,CASSLVLAGVTDTQYF,TGTGCCAGCAGCTTAGTCCTAGCGGGAGTGACAGATACGCAGTATTTT
TRBD2,TRBV5-6,TRBJ2-4,-,CASSLGLAGGAGHIQYF,TGTGCCAGCAGCTTGGGGCTAGCGGGGGGTGCTGGACACATTCAGTACTTC
-,TRBV9,TRBJ1-1,-,CASSISGGSHTEAFF,TGTGCCAGCTCCATAAGCGGGGGCAGCCACACTGAAGCTTTCTTT
-,TRBV19,TRBJ1-2,-,CASSFLDSRYTF,TGTGCCAGTAGTTTCCTAGACTCCCGCTACACCTTC
TRBD1,TRBV24-1,TRBJ2-1,-,CATSAAPPGQGYNEQFF,TGTGCCACCAGTGCTGCCCCCCCGGGACAGGGGTACAATGAGCAGTTCTTC
TRBD1,TRBV3-1/TRBV3-2,TRBJ1-2,once,CASSPWGDRGNYGYTF,TGTGCCAGCAGCCCCTGGGGGGACAGGGGGAACTATGGCTACACCTTC
-,TRBV19,TRBJ2-2,-,CASSISQGNTGELFF,TGTGCCAGTAGTATAAGCCAGGGTAACACCGGGGAGCTGTTTTTT
-,TRBV29-1,TRBJ2-1,-,CSGINSNEQFF,TGCAGCGGAATCAACAGCAATGAGCAGTTCTTC
TRBD1,TRBV7-2,TRBJ1-2,once,CASSTDRGRGYTF,TGTGCCAGCAGCACGGACAGGGGGAGAGGCTACACCTTC
TRBD2,TRBV4-3,TRBJ2-5,-,CASSQDRGDQETQYF,TGCGCCAGCAGCCAAGATCGGGGGGACCAAGAGACCCAGTACTTC
-,TRBV27,TRBJ1-1,-,CASSLSISFSRDFTEAFF,TGTGCCAGCAGTTTATCGATCAGTTTCTCCAGGGATTTTACTGAAGCTTTCTTT
TRBD1,TRBV7-6,TRBJ1-1,once,CASSRDRTNTEAFF,TGTGCCAGCAGTCGGGACAGGACGAACACTGAAGCTTTCTTT
TRBD2,TRBV5-1,TRBJ2-5,-,CASSFASGEGETQYF,TGCGCCAGCAGCTTTGCTAGCGGGGAAGGGGAGACCCAGTACTTC
TRBD1,TRBV9,TRBJ1-2,-,CASSSQDRAAYGYTF,TGTGCCAGCAGCTCTCAGGACAGGGCGGCCTATGGCTACACCTTC
-,TRBV21-1,TRBJ1-5,few,CASSIPSGTGCQPQHF,TGTGCCAGCAGCATACCTTCCGGCACAGGGTGTCAGCCCCAGCATTTT
-,TRBV7-2,TRBJ1-6,-,CASSSRSGDSSYNSPLHF,TGTGCCAGCAGCTCCAGGTCAGGGGATAGCTCCTATAATTCACCCCTCCACTTT
TRBD2,TRBV24-1,TRBJ2-2,once,CATSEPGLPNTGELFF,TGTGCCACCAGTGAACCGGGACTACCGAACACCGGGGAGCTGTTTTTT
-,TRBV6-5,TRBJ2-6,-,CATLASSGANVLTF,TGTGCCACCCTAGCCAGCTCTGGGGCCAACGTCCTGACTTTC
-,TRBV7-9,TRBJ2-2,-,CASSRELDTGELFF,TGTGCCAGCAGCAGGGAATTAGACACCGGGGAGCTGTTTTTT
-,TRBV2,TRBJ1-2,-,CASSDRHPVYGYTF,TGTGCCAGCAGTGACAGACACCCGGTCTATGGCTACACCTTC
-,TRBV28,TRBJ2-2,-,CASIEGNTGELFF,TGTGCCAGTATAGAGGGGAACACCGGGGAGCTGTTTTTT
TRBD2,TRBV10-3,TRBJ2-2,-,CAISESSGRNTGELFF,TGTGCCATCAGTGAGTCTAGCGGGCGGAACACCGGGGAGCTGTTTTTT
-,TRBV19,TRBJ1-1,-,CASSIGVGGREAFF,TGTGCCAGTAGTATAGGGGTCGGGGGTCGAGAAGCTTTCTTT
TRBD2,TRBV7-9,TRBJ2-1,-,CASSPPTSVRRNEQFF,TGTGCCAGCAGCCCCCCGACTAGCGTTAGGAGGAATGAGCAGTTCTTC
TRBD2,TRBV9,TRBJ2-5,once,CASSIGLAPETQYF,TGTGCCAGCAGCATTGGACTAGCTCCAGAGACCCAGTACTTC
-,TRBV5-1,TRBJ2-3,-,CASRRDPQVTDTQYF,TGCGCCAGCAGGCGGGACCCGCAAGTCACAGATACGCAGTATTTT
TRBD1,TRBV10-1,TRBJ1-1,-,CASSQDRAVEAFF,TGCGCCAGCAGTCAAGACAGGGCGGTTGAAGCTTTCTTT
-,TRBV29-1,TRBJ1-2,once,CSVEGRVNYGYTF,TGCAGCGTTGAGGGCAGAGTGAACTATGGCTACACCTTC
TRBD2,TRBV9,TRBJ2-3,-,CASSAKAGGSIDTQYF,TGTGCCAGCAGCGCCAAGGCGGGGGGGAGTATAGATACGCAGTATTTT
TRBD2,TRBV4-3,TRBJ2-2,few,CASSQGAGGYTGELFF,TGCGCCAGCAGCCAAGGGGCGGGAGGTTACACCGGGGAGCTGTTTTTT
-,TRBV4-3,TRBJ2-3,-,CASSQDLREVTDTQYF,TGCGCCAGCAGCCAAGATCTGCGCGAAGTCACAGATACGCAGTATTTT
-,TRBV20-1,TRBJ2-7,-,CSASTASYEQYF,TGCAGTGCTAGTACAGCCTCCTACGAGCAGTACTTC
TRBD1,TRBV6-5,TRBJ1-1,-,CASSRQGSEAFF,TGTGCCAGCAGTCGACAGGGATCTGAAGCTTTCTTT
-,TRBV19,TRBJ2-7,-,CASSIHGGEQYF,TGTGCCAGTAGTATACACGGCGGCGAGCAGTACTTC
TRBD1,TRBV6-2/TRBV6-3,TRBJ1-6,-,CASSPSGDSHNSPLHF,TGTGCCAGCAGCCCTTCGGGGGACAGCCATAATTCACCCCTCCACTTT
-,TRBV3-1/TRBV3-2,TRBJ1-1,-,CASSQERGRGTEAFF,TGTGCCAGCAGCCAAGAACGGGGCAGGGGCACTGAAGCTTTCTTT
TRBD2,TRBV3-1/TRBV3-2,TRBJ2-3,-,CASSRLAGGPFDTQYF,TGTGCCAGCAGCAGGCTAGCGGGGGGGCCCTTTGATACGCAGTATTTT
-,TRBV13,TRBJ2-1,-,CASSPETTGGTRDEQFF,TGTGCCAGCAGCCCAGAAACTACTGGCGGGACCAGGGATGAGCAGTTCTTC
TRBD1,TRBV5-1,TRBJ1-3,once,CASSLESTGGMDTIYF,TGCGCCAGCAGCTTAGAATCCACAGGGGGCATGGACACCATATATTTT
TRBD1,TRBV30,TRBJ1-2,-,CAWRPPGGFYGYTF,TGTGCCTGGAGACCGCCAGGGGGGTTCTATGGCTACACCTTC
TRBD1,TRBV5-4,TRBJ2-5,-,CASSLGQGRETQYF,TGTGCCAGCAGCTTGGGACAGGGGAGGGAGACCCAGTACTTC